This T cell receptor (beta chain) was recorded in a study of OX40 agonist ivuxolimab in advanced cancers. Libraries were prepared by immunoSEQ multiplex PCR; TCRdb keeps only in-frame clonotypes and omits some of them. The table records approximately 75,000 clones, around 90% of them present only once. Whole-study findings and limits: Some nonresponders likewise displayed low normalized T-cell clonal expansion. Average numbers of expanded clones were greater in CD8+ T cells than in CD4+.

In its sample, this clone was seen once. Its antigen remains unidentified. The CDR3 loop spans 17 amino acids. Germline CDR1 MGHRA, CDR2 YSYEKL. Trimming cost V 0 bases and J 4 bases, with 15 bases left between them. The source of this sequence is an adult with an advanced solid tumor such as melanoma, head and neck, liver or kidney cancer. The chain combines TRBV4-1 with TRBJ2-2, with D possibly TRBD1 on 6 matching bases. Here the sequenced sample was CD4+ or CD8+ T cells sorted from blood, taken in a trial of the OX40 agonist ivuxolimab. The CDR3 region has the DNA TGCGCCAGCAGCCAAGATCGTACAGGGAGTTCCACCGGGGAGCTGTTTTTT. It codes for CASSQDRTGSSTGELFF.